The rows below give T cell receptor beta chains drawn from one sample of a study of blood T cell repertoires in COVID-19. Clones were read by immunoSEQ multiplex PCR, and TCRdb kept only the in-frame ones, dropping some. The sample has under 450,000 clones, roughly nine tenths seen once. Sequencing was carried out using PBMCs or T cells enriched from blood (not recorded which). The receptors were sampled from a woman between 35 and 50 years old who had been exposed to COVID-19. Each CDR3 is given with its conserved first and last residue. Each record gives: V gene, clone size, J gene, CDR3 length, D gene, CDR3 protein, CDR3 DNA. The D gene is left open where the match is weak. A row's size may be missing; if present it is once, few, many or a size class.

TRBV27,.,TRBJ1-1,16,.,CASSASPRLDNTEAFF,TGTGCCAGCAGTGCCTCACCTAGGTTGGATAACACTGAAGCTTTCTTT
TRBV6-4,.,TRBJ2-5,16,TRBD2,CASSDSPGGGKETQYF,TGTGCCAGCAGTGACTCGCCCGGGGGGGGCAAAGAGACCCAGTACTTC
TRBV5-1,once,TRBJ2-6,17,TRBD1,CASNFHTGATGANVLTF,TGCGCCAGCAACTTCCATACAGGGGCGACTGGGGCCAACGTCCTGACTTTC
TRBV12-3/TRBV12-4,.,TRBJ1-5,13,.,CASSLSGEQPQHF,TGTGCCAGCAGTTTATCGGGGGAACAGCCCCAGCATTTT
TRBV19,.,TRBJ2-2,16,.,CASSINSGGPAGELFF,TGTGCCAGTAGTATAAATTCGGGGGGCCCCGCCGGGGAGCTGTTTTTT
TRBV12-3/TRBV12-4,.,TRBJ1-5,12,TRBD1,CASLTGGQPQHF,TGTGCCAGCCTAACAGGGGGTCAGCCCCAGCATTTT
TRBV24-1,.,TRBJ1-1,14,.,CATSEGRRNTEAFF,TGTGCCACCAGTGAGGGCCGGCGGAACACTGAAGCTTTCTTT
TRBV19,.,TRBJ2-1,12,.,CASNQDYNEQFF,TGTGCCAGTAATCAGGACTACAATGAGCAGTTCTTC
TRBV6-5,.,TRBJ1-1,14,TRBD1,CTTSAGQAGTEAFF,TGTACTACATCCGCGGGACAGGCGGGAACTGAAGCTTTCTTT
TRBV7-2,.,TRBJ1-3,15,TRBD1,CASSSTGASGNTIYF,TGTGCCAGCAGCTCAACAGGGGCCTCGGGGAACACCATATATTTT
TRBV11-1,.,TRBJ2-1,15,TRBD2,CASSTGLAGRHEQFF,TGTGCCAGCAGCACTGGACTAGCGGGTCGGCATGAGCAGTTCTTC
TRBV5-8,.,TRBJ2-1,18,TRBD2,CASSLERGFPRGGNEQFF,TGTGCCAGCAGCTTGGAGCGGGGGTTCCCTCGGGGTGGGAATGAGCAGTTCTTC
TRBV7-2,once,TRBJ2-4,15,.,CASSPDRLAKNIQYF,TGTGCCAGCAGCCCGGACAGATTAGCCAAAAACATTCAGTACTTC
TRBV30,.,TRBJ2-3,13,.,CAWSLSGGDTQYF,TGTGCCTGGAGCTTAAGTGGCGGAGATACGCAGTATTTT
TRBV11-3,.,TRBJ1-1,14,.,CASSSSVLGLEAFF,TGTGCCAGCAGCTCCTCCGTGCTCGGTCTTGAAGCTTTCTTT
TRBV7-9,.,TRBJ1-1,14,TRBD1,CASRPDRVISEAFF,TGTGCCAGCAGACCCGACAGGGTCATCTCTGAAGCTTTCTTT
TRBV7-9,.,TRBJ1-2,12,.,CASSLGQGGYTF,TGTGCCAGCAGCCTGGGCCAGGGTGGCTACACCTTC
TRBV4-2,.,TRBJ2-2,16,TRBD1,CASSRDRDSYTGELFF,TGTGCCAGCAGCCGTGATCGGGACAGCTACACCGGGGAGCTGTTTTTT
TRBV3-1/TRBV3-2,.,TRBJ2-1,14,.,CASSHTGRALPAFF,TGTGCCAGCAGCCACACAGGGAGGGCTTTACCCGCGTTCTTC
TRBV30,.,TRBJ1-3,12,.,CAWTGSGNTIYF,TGTGCCTGGACGGGCTCTGGAAACACCATATATTTT
TRBV11-3,.,TRBJ1-6,14,TRBD1,CASSLGQGNSPLHF,TGTGCCAGCAGCTTAGGACAGGGTAATTCACCCCTCCACTTT
TRBV19,few,TRBJ2-1,13,TRBD2,CASNKREVGEQFF,TGTGCCAGTAACAAGCGGGAGGTTGGTGAGCAGTTCTTC
TRBV4-1,.,TRBJ1-5,14,.,CASSKDSGNQPQHF,TGCGCCAGCAGCAAAGACTCCGGCAATCAGCCCCAGCATTTT
TRBV30,.,TRBJ1-6,12,.,CAWRASNSPLHF,TGTGCCTGGAGGGCATCAAATTCACCCCTCCACTTT
TRBV30,.,TRBJ2-7,13,.,CAWSVHTSYEQYF,TGTGCCTGGAGTGTACACACATCCTACGAGCAGTACTTC
TRBV19,.,TRBJ1-2,13,TRBD1,CASSIDRGDGYTF,TGTGCCAGTAGTATTGACAGGGGTGACGGCTACACCTTC
TRBV5-4,.,TRBJ2-3,15,.,CASSRLSGTTDTQYF,TGTGCCAGCAGCCGCCTCAGCGGGACAACAGATACGCAGTATTTT
TRBV2,.,TRBJ1-2,14,.,CASSEAGLGVSYTF,TGTGCCAGCAGTGAAGCGGGGCTAGGCGTTAGCTACACCTTC
TRBV7-2,.,TRBJ2-2,18,TRBD2,CASSLVGGFGSYTGELFF,TGTGCCAGCAGCTTAGTCGGGGGGTTTGGGAGTTACACCGGGGAGCTGTTTTTT
TRBV9,.,TRBJ1-1,16,TRBD1,CASSVAGTGGGTEAFF,TGTGCCAGCAGCGTAGCTGGTACAGGGGGCGGCACTGAAGCTTTCTTT
TRBV15,.,TRBJ2-1,14,TRBD2,CATSRLRERDEQFF,TGTGCCACCAGCAGGCTGCGGGAGAGGGATGAGCAGTTCTTC
TRBV18,.,TRBJ1-1,12,.,CASSPPNTEAFF,TGTGCCAGCTCACCCCCTAACACTGAAGCTTTCTTT
TRBV5-1,once,TRBJ1-2,14,.,CASSLSHRETGYTF,TGCGCCAGCAGCTTGTCTCACAGGGAAACCGGCTACACCTTC
TRBV24-1,.,TRBJ2-6,16,.,CATSDLSGAGANVLTF,TGTGCCACCAGTGATTTATCCGGGGCTGGGGCCAACGTCCTGACTTTC
TRBV5-8,.,TRBJ1-2,15,.,CASSLSGGPNYGYTF,TGTGCCAGCAGCTTGTCGGGAGGGCCTAACTATGGCTACACCTTC